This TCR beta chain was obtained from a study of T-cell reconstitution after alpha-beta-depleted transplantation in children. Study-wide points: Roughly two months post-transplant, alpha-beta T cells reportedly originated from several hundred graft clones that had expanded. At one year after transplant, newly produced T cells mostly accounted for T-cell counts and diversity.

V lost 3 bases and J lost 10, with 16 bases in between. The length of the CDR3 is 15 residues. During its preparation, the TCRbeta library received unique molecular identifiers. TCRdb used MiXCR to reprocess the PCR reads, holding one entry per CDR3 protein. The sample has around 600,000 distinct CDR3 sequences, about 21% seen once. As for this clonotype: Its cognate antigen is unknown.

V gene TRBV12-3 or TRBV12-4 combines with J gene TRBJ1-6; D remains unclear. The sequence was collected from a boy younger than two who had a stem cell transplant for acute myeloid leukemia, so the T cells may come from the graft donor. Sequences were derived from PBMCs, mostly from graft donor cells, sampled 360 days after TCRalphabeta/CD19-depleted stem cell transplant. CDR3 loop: CASSLALTGSSPLHF. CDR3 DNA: TGTGCCAGCAGTTTGGCTCTTACGGGTTCATCACCCCTCCACTTT.